This T cell receptor (beta chain) was obtained from a study of blood T cell repertoires in COVID-19. Whole-study context: T cells, B-cell-depleted T cells, or PBMCs provided the cDNA or gDNA that served as material.

Data came from immunoSEQ multiplex PCR; TCRdb stores just in-frame clones and leaves some out. The sample lists 130,000 to 150,000 clones; less than 90% were seen once. Germline V gene data show CDR1 as SGHTA and CDR2 as FQGNSA. The CDR3 is made up of 14 amino acids. V gave up 5 bases and J gave up 0 bases, with 8 bases separating them. This sequence was found in a human donor in a cohort sampled during active COVID-19. The chain couples TRBV7-2 to TRBJ1-5; no firm D call. The sample consisted of peripheral blood. The CDR3 spells CASSPRGSNQPQHF. CDR3 DNA: TGTGCCAGCAGCCCTCGCGGTAGCAATCAGCCCCAGCATTTT.